What follows are 22 T cell receptor beta chains derived from one specimen sequenced in a study of breast tumors, draining lymph nodes, adjacent tissues. TCRdb re-analysed the multiplex PCR reads in MiXCR, keeping a single row per CDR3 protein. The data contain 47,000 or so distinct CDR3 sequences, roughly 23% of them seen just once; the ten biggest clones take up over 6.5%. The specimen sequenced was breast tumor tissue. These receptors came from a female donor with breast cancer. Some clones in this sample may be carry-over from other donors' samples.

The chain carries TRBV28 and TRBJ2-1; no firm D call. V lost 6 bases to trimming and J lost 7 bases, with 13 bases between them. This CDR3 has 13 amino acids. Germline V lookup: CDR1 MDHEN, CDR2 SYDVKM. The CDR3 DNA is TGTGCCAGCAGCCTCCCTTTCTGGAATGAGCAGTTCTTC. Protein: CASSLPFWNEQFF.

This clonotype was detected ten times or more. The V gene is TRBV27, the J gene TRBJ2-5, with TRBD2 identical over 7 bases. CDR1 is MNHEY, CDR2 SMNVEV, per germline (reference sequence). The CDR3 covers 13 residues. V gave up 3 bases and J gave up 5 bases; unmatched junction bases: 3. The DNA for the CDR3 is TGTGCCAGCAGTTTGGCGGGAGTTGAGACCCAGTACTTC. It yields the protein CASSLAGVETQYF.

This clonotype was seen at least ten times. This chain joins TRBV27 and TRBJ2-2; perhaps D is TRBD1 or TRBD2 (7 bases each). The CDR3 has 16 amino acids. Trimming pared 5 bases from V and 3 bases from J, leaving 16 bases between. Germline CDR1 reads MNHEY; CDR2 reads SMNVEV (reference sequence). The CDR3 here is CASSLNRGGYTGELFF. The DNA for the CDR3 is TGTGCCAGCAGTCTCAACAGGGGAGGGTACACCGGGGAGCTGTTTTTT.

This chain connects TRBV6-1 to TRBJ2-2, with 10 bases aligning to TRBD2. The V gene end was trimmed by 6 bases and the J gene end by 4 bases; junction bases not matched to a gene: 5. Germline V CDR1 and CDR2: MNHNS, SASEGT. There are 15 residues in the CDR3. CDR3 DNA sequence: TGTGCCAGCAGACCAACTAGCGGGGTCACCGGGGAGCTGTTTTTT. Translating gives CASRPTSGVTGELFF.

Note on this clonotype: This may be a read error, as it is one base from a much larger clone. As DNA, the CDR3 is TGCGCCAGCAGCTCAGGGGGACAGCTTGACACCGGGGAGCTGTTTTTT. Its translation is CASSSGGQLDTGELFF. V and J are TRBV5-1 and TRBJ2-2; 7 bases align to TRBD1. This CDR3 has 16 amino acids. J lost 3 bases, V lost 3 bases, and 8 bases had no gene match. Looked up from germline, CDR1 is SGHRS and CDR2 is YFSETQ. The variable domain in full, completed from reference TRBV5-1 and TRBJ2-2, reads KAGVTQTPRYLIKTRGQQVTLSCSPISGHRSVSWYQQTPGQGLQFLFEYFSETQRNKGNFPGRFSGRQFSNSRSEMNVSTLELGDSALYLCASSSGGQLDTGELFFGEGSRLTVL.

This clonotype was detected ten times or more. The gene calls are TRBV20-1 and TRBJ2-7; possibly TRBD1 or TRBD2 for D (5 bases each). V was pared by 3 bases and J by 0 bases, with 6 bases between. The CDR3 is 12 residues long. Germline values: CDR1 DFQATT, CDR2 SNEGSKA (reference sequence). This CDR3 reads CSARGTSYEQYF. The CDR3 DNA sequence: TGCAGTGCTAGGGGGACCTCCTACGAGCAGTACTTC.

This clonotype has ten or more counts. The chain recombines TRBV25-1 with TRBJ1-5, with a weak D call TRBD1 (6 bases). Germline V CDR1 and CDR2: MGHDK, SYGVNS. Trimming took 3 bases from V and 6 from J, leaving 12 bases between them. The length of the CDR3 is 14 residues. CDR3 loop: CASSEGGWRQPQHF. For the CDR3, the DNA is TGTGCCAGCAGTGAGGGGGGCTGGCGTCAGCCCCAGCATTTT.

This clonotype was detected many times. The genes are TRBV7-2 and TRBJ2-2; no reliable D call. CDR1 and CDR2 (germline): SGHTA, FQGNSA. V was shortened by 0 bases and J by 4 bases, with 3 bases between the two germline ends. This CDR3 spans 13 amino acids. CDR3 coding DNA: TGTGCCAGCAGCTTAGCGGGCACCGGGGAGCTGTTTTTT. Its translation is CASSLAGTGELFF.

Turning to this clonotype: This clone may be a read error of a much larger clone one base away. The CDR3 coding sequence is TGTGCCAGTAGTATCGGGAGGGGTACCTACGGGCAGTACTTC. Translation: CASSIGRGTYGQYF. The chain couples TRBV19 to TRBJ2-7; TRBD2 aligns across 8 bases. The CDR3 contains 14 residues. Germline V gene data show CDR1 as LNHDA and CDR2 as SQIVND (reference sequence).

This clonotype was picked up a small number of times. The chain combines TRBV2 with TRBJ2-1, with D perhaps matching TRBD2 (6 bases). Trimming stripped 8 bases from V and 6 bases from J, with 23 bases between. CDR1 is SNHLY, CDR2 FYNNEI, per germline. CDR3 length: 16 amino acids. The CDR3 here is CASSLGPKLGGNEQFF. In DNA, the CDR3 is TGTGCCAGCTCCCTCGGGCCAAAATTGGGGGGCAATGAGCAGTTCTTC.

This clonotype was recorded at least ten times. This rearrangement joins TRBV5-6 to TRBJ2-1; a possible D gene is TRBD1 (6 bases). The ends were cut back, 1 base at V and 3 bases at J, with 17 bases in the middle. This CDR3 spans 17 amino acids. CDR1 is SGHDT and CDR2 is YYEEEE in the germline V gene. CDR3 bases: TGTGCCAGCAGCTTGAGGCAGGGGCTAGCAGTCTACAATGAGCAGTTCTTC. As protein: CASSLRQGLAVYNEQFF.

Note on this clonotype: A clone one base away is much larger, so this may be a read error. The rearrangement joins TRBV19 to TRBJ2-2; D not resolved. This CDR3 comprises 17 residues. V shed 1 base and J shed 0 bases, with 12 bases lying between them. Germline V gene sequence: CDR1 LNHDA, CDR2 SQIVND (reference sequence). This CDR3 is CASSIVVRSTNTGELFF. In DNA form, the CDR3 reads TGTGCCAGTAGTATAGTGGTCAGGAGCACGAACACCGGGGAGCTGTTTTTT.

In this sample, this clonotype turned up many times. The V call is TRBV7-9, the J call TRBJ1-6; D unresolved. In germline, CDR1 is SEHNR, CDR2 FQNEAQ (reference sequence). The length of the CDR3 is 15 residues. V lost 5 bases to trimming and J lost 4 bases, with 12 bases between them. The CDR3 DNA reads as TGTGCCAGCAGCCCTGAAGGGATATATAATTCACCCCTCCACTTT. Its protein is CASSPEGIYNSPLHF.

To note about this clonotype: It may be a read error: a sequence one base away is much more abundant. The chain uses TRBV9 and TRBJ2-2; perhaps TRBD2 as D (6 bases). The CDR3 loop spans 15 amino acids. From germline, CDR1 is SGDLS and CDR2 YYNGEE. CDR3 residues: CVSSVGGDGTGELFF. CDR3 nucleotides: TGTGTCAGCAGCGTAGGAGGGGACGGGACCGGGGAGCTGTTTTTT.

The table lists this clonotype with a few counts. The V gene is TRBV5-4, the J gene TRBJ1-4; 9 nucleotides match TRBD1. V dropped 0 bases and J dropped 7; count of bases not matched to a gene: 10. The CDR3 covers 17 residues. Germline assignment: CDR1 SGHNT and CDR2 YYREEE (reference sequence). CDR3 coding DNA: TGTGCCAGCAGCTTGGGGACAGGGGCCATTAGGAGTGAAAAACTGTTTTTT. Translating it yields CASSLGTGAIRSEKLFF.

On this clonotype itself: A much larger clonotype is one base distant, so this may be a read error. The V gene is TRBV20-1, the J gene TRBJ1-2, with 7 bases identical to TRBD1. The CDR3 consists of 14 residues. Germline trimming cut 3 bases from V and 4 bases from J; bases unmatched to any gene: 8. CDR1 and CDR2 (germline): DFQATT, SNEGSKA (reference sequence). In DNA form, the CDR3 reads TGCAGTGCTAGGGGGTCAGGGGGGAGCTATGGCTACACCTTC. This gives the protein CSARGSGGSYGYTF.

This clonotype has ten or more counts. The rearrangement joins TRBV24-1 to TRBJ1-2; no firm D call. Trimming cost V 4 bases and J 0 bases, with 8 bases left between them. Germline loops: CDR1 KGHDR, CDR2 SFDVKD. The CDR3 is 14 amino acids. The CDR3 coding sequence is TGTGCCACCAGTGAGTGGCCGACTAACTATGGCTACACCTTC. It yields the protein CATSEWPTNYGYTF.

This clonotype was observed many times. CDR3 protein: CASSIGNPGQNNEQFF. For the CDR3, the DNA is TGTGCCAGTAGTATAGGGAACCCGGGACAGAACAATGAGCAGTTCTTC. V is TRBV19 and J is TRBJ2-1; 7 nucleotides line up with TRBD1. In germline, CDR1 is LNHDA, CDR2 SQIVND (reference sequence). The CDR3 contains 16 residues. Germline trimming cut 1 base from V and 5 bases from J; bases unmatched to any gene: 8.

This clonotype occurred many times. The chain carries TRBV11-2 and TRBJ2-2, with 13 bases that match TRBD2. The CDR3 sequence is 17 residues long. Germline CDR1 SGHAT, CDR2 FQNNGV. The V segment lost 3 bases and the J segment 6 bases; nucleotides outside the gene matches: 7. CDR3 sequence reads: CASSFAGLAGTSGELFF. CDR3 coding DNA: TGTGCCAGCAGCTTTGCGGGACTAGCGGGAACCTCCGGGGAGCTGTTTTTT.

Turning to this clonotype: A much larger clone lies one base from this, so it may be a read error. The chain is built from TRBV20-1 and TRBJ2-5, with 7 bases identical to TRBD2. The V gene end was trimmed by 6 bases and the J gene end by 9 bases; junction bases not matched to a gene: 10. Per the germline V gene, CDR1 is DFQATT and CDR2 is SNEGSKA (reference sequence). The CDR3 extends over 12 amino acids. This CDR3 reads CSAPLGREAQYF. DNA for the CDR3: TGCAGTGCGCCACTAGGGAGGGAGGCCCAGTACTTC.

This clonotype was detected only once. Its ends do not fully match the called genes, so a read error is possible. CDR3 residues: CASSLQGYERHF. As DNA, the CDR3 is TGTGCCAGCAGCCTACAGGGCTACGAGCGGCACTTC. This chain uses TRBV3-1 with TRBJ2-7, with a possible D match to TRBD1 (6 bases). The CDR3 consists of 12 residues. The germline V gene has CDR1 LGHDT and CDR2 YNNKEL (reference sequence).

The chain joins TRBV5-1 to TRBJ2-7; 10 bases fit TRBD2. Germline values: CDR1 SGHRS, CDR2 YFSETQ. V dropped 2 bases and J dropped 2; count of bases not matched to a gene: 4. This CDR3 region has 15 residues. This chain's CDR3 is CASSFLAGATYEQYF. The CDR3 DNA reads TGCGCCAGCAGCTTTCTAGCGGGAGCTACCTACGAGCAGTACTTC.